This T cell receptor (beta chain) stems from a study of Graves' ophthalmopathy and Graves' hyperthyroidism. Study conclusions and caveats: With a specificity of under 85% and a sensitivity of more than 65%, the model predicted ophthalmopathy progression. Ophthalmopathy could be told apart from stable hyperthyroidism by a 13-signature model (about 90% sensitivity, 70% to 84% specificity).

The sequenced template was RNA, covering the TCR beta CDR3 region. A first-round RT-PCR used HTBI primers, followed by a second-round multiplex PCR. TCRdb processed the multiplex PCR reads anew with MiXCR; each CDR3 protein has one entry. The sample lists over 650,000 distinct CDR3 sequences, 35% to 50% occurring once. Regarding this clonotype: Its antigen is still unknown.

Sample: peripheral blood. This receptor was taken from an adult man with Graves' ophthalmopathy.

In nucleotides, the CDR3 is TGTGCCAGCAGCTCAGGGGTGCGACTAGGGGAGACCCAGTACTTC. Amino acids: CASSSGVRLGETQYF. The chain joins TRBV5-4 to TRBJ2-5; D tentatively fits TRBD1 or TRBD2 (6 bases each). V lost 3 bases and J lost 5, with 17 bases in between. The CDR3 has 15 amino acids. Germline V gives CDR1 SGHNT, CDR2 YYREEE (reference sequence).